Listed below are T cell receptor beta chains from one sample, sequenced in a study of T cell responses to AZD1222 COVID-19 vaccine. Sequencing used immunoSEQ multiplex PCR; TCRdb keeps in-frame clones, though not all of them. The sample lists about 120,000 clones, more than 85% occurring once. Sample: peripheral blood, taken on day 0 of AZD1222 vaccination. The receptor source for this set is an adult in good health. Each CDR3 is given with its conserved first and last residue. A D gene is named only where the DNA matches it firmly. Size tells how often a clone was seen (once, few, many) or the class of an expanded clone, and some rows leave it out.

TGTGCCACCCTCCGAATTTCAGGGGGAAAAGACATTCAGTACTTC CATLRISGGKDIQYF TRBJ2-4 TRBV28 NA TRBD1
TGTGCCAGCTCTCCCTCAGTGAACACCGGGGAGCTGTTTTTT CASSPSVNTGELFF TRBJ2-2 TRBV7-9 NA NA
TGCGCCAGCAGCTTGCAGGGGATGAACACTGAAGCTTTCTTT CASSLQGMNTEAFF TRBJ1-1 TRBV5-1 NA NA
TGTGCCAGCAACCCCGGGGGGCCCAATGAGCAGTTCTTC CASNPGGPNEQFF TRBJ2-1 TRBV28 NA NA
TGTGCCAGCAGTCCCAAGGGGACTCTTCTGGGAAAACTGTTTTTT CASSPKGTLLGKLFF TRBJ1-4 TRBV27 NA NA
TGTGCCAGCAGCTTAGAGGCTAGCGGGAGTATTGAGCAGTTCTTC CASSLEASGSIEQFF TRBJ2-1 TRBV13 NA TRBD2
TGCGCCAGCAGCTTAGGCAGGTACACCGGGGAGCTGTTTTTT CASSLGRYTGELFF TRBJ2-2 TRBV5-1 NA NA
TGCGCCAGCAGCTTTAATGTTAGGGGAAATTACGAGCAGTACTTC CASSFNVRGNYEQYF TRBJ2-7 TRBV5-1 NA NA
TGTGCCAGCAGTTACGTGGACTCAAAAAATTCACCCCTCCACTTT CASSYVDSKNSPLHF TRBJ1-6 TRBV6-5 NA NA
TGTGCCAGCAGCCACTTACTAGCCCGGGTATGGTTCTTC CASSHLLARVWFF TRBJ2-1 TRBV28 NA NA
TGTGCCAGTAGTATGGGGACAAGGGCCCCGAGTCAGCCCCAGCATTTT CASSMGTRAPSQPQHF TRBJ1-5 TRBV19 NA NA
TGTGCCAGCAGCCACAGGGTAGGGAATGAAAAACTGTTTTTT CASSHRVGNEKLFF TRBJ1-4 TRBV28 NA NA
TGTGCCATCAGTGAGTCGGGTTGGGGTCCCAACGAGCAGTACTTC CAISESGWGPNEQYF TRBJ2-7 TRBV10-3 NA NA
TGTGCCAGCAGCCCCGTCCTAACTAATGGCTACACCTTC CASSPVLTNGYTF TRBJ1-2 TRBV6-5 NA NA
TGTGCCAGCAGCTTAGCGTACTCAGATCCGAACACTGAAGCTTTCTTT CASSLAYSDPNTEAFF TRBJ1-1 TRBV7-9 NA NA
TGTGCCTGGAGTTCGTCAGACTTTCCCTACGAGCAGTACTTC CAWSSSDFPYEQYF TRBJ2-7 TRBV30 once NA
TGTGCCAGCAGTCGGGACAGACAAGAGACCCAGTACTTC CASSRDRQETQYF TRBJ2-5 TRBV5-6 NA TRBD1
TGTGCCAGCAACGCAGCGGCCCAAGAGACCCAGTACTTC CASNAAAQETQYF TRBJ2-5 TRBV28 once NA
TGTGCCAGCAGCTCCCCCGCGAGCAGGGACACTGAAGCTTTCTTT CASSSPASRDTEAFF TRBJ1-1 TRBV6-5 NA NA
TGTGCCAGCAGTTTCAGACGGGTGAACACTGAAGCTTTCTTT CASSFRRVNTEAFF TRBJ1-1 TRBV27 NA NA
TGTGCCAGCAGTCCCCTCAGGGGGCGAAGGTACACCTTC CASSPLRGRRYTF TRBJ1-2 TRBV12-3/TRBV12-4 NA TRBD1
TGTGCCAGTAGTGCTTGGACGGGGGAAGGCTACACCTTC CASSAWTGEGYTF TRBJ1-2 TRBV19 NA NA
TGTGCCAGCAGTATAAACGCCCTCCACTCCTACGAGCAGTACTTC CASSINALHSYEQYF TRBJ2-7 TRBV6-5 NA NA
TGTGCCAGCAGCCAGGGAATCGCCTACGAGCAGTACTTC CASSQGIAYEQYF TRBJ2-7 TRBV11-2 NA NA
TGTGCCAGCAGCTTACGAGGGGGAAACACCATATATTTT CASSLRGGNTIYF TRBJ1-3 TRBV7-8 once NA
TGTGCCAGCTCTACGGGTGGGAGCCCATACAATGAGCAGTTCTTC CASSTGGSPYNEQFF TRBJ2-1 TRBV9 NA NA
TGTGCCAGCAGTTTAGGACAGACTCGTAGGGCTTTCTTT CASSLGQTRRAFF TRBJ1-1 TRBV28 NA NA
TGTGCCAGCAGACCCCTAGGGTCAGGAGACAATGAGCAGTTCTTC CASRPLGSGDNEQFF TRBJ2-1 TRBV6-6 NA NA
TGTGCCAGCAGCGTTCAGTCTAACTATGGCTACACCTTC CASSVQSNYGYTF TRBJ1-2 TRBV9 NA NA
TGTGCCAGCAGCGACCCGGGAACAAACTCCTACGAGCAGTACTTC CASSDPGTNSYEQYF TRBJ2-7 TRBV7-9 NA NA
TGTGCCAGCAGCCCCACGCTAGCGGGATACTCCGAGCAGTACTTC CASSPTLAGYSEQYF TRBJ2-7 TRBV7-9 once TRBD2
TGTGCCAGCATACCGGGGGGCAGGCGCTACGAGCAGTACTTC CASIPGGRRYEQYF TRBJ2-7 TRBV28 NA NA
TGTGCCAGCAGCTTAGGGGGTAATTCACCCCTCCACTTT CASSLGGNSPLHF TRBJ1-6 TRBV7-8 NA NA
TGTGCCAGCAGTGCCCCCCCGGGACAGGGTTCCTATGGCTACACCTTC CASSAPPGQGSYGYTF TRBJ1-2 TRBV6-4 NA TRBD1
TGCGCCAGCAGCCACCAGGGAGAGGGCCGAGGCTACACCTTC CASSHQGEGRGYTF TRBJ1-2 TRBV5-1 NA NA
TGTGCCTGGAGTCCCCTTCTCCTAGCGGGAGCCGACGAGCAGTACTTC CAWSPLLLAGADEQYF TRBJ2-7 TRBV30 NA TRBD2
TGTGCCAGCAGCCAATCTCACAGAACTGAAGCTTTCTTT CASSQSHRTEAFF TRBJ1-1 TRBV14 once NA
TGTGCCAGCAGCCCCCAACGAGGTATGAACACTGAAGCTTTCTTT CASSPQRGMNTEAFF TRBJ1-1 TRBV7-8 once NA
TGTGCCGGCGCCTCGGGACAGGCGACCAGGAGGGCAAATCAGCCCCAGCATTTT CAGASGQATRRANQPQHF TRBJ1-5 TRBV28 once TRBD1
TGTGCCAGTAGCCCTCGACAGGGGAGCACTGAAGCTTTCTTT CASSPRQGSTEAFF TRBJ1-1 TRBV19 NA TRBD1
TGTGCCAGCAGCCACAAGTGGGTTTTAGACACTGAAGCTTTCTTT CASSHKWVLDTEAFF TRBJ1-1 TRBV7-9 NA NA
TGCAGTGCTAGTAGGGCTAGCGGGAGCCACGAGCAGTACTTC CSASRASGSHEQYF TRBJ2-7 TRBV20-1 NA TRBD2
TGTGCCACCAGCAGAGATCACAATGAAAAACTGTTTTTT CATSRDHNEKLFF TRBJ1-4 TRBV15 once NA
TGTGCCAGCAGTTTAGCAGGGGACGAAGAGACCCAGTACTTC CASSLAGDEETQYF TRBJ2-5 TRBV28 NA NA
TGTGCCAGTAGTTTAGTAAGCGGGAGGGCCCACAATGAGCAGTTCTTC CASSLVSGRAHNEQFF TRBJ2-1 TRBV19 NA TRBD2
TGCGCCAGCAGCCAGACAGCTCTGGAAAATGAAAAACTGTTTTTT CASSQTALENEKLFF TRBJ1-4 TRBV4-1 few NA
TGTGCCAGTAGTATAGATCTGCTAGCGGGAAAACGAGGCAATGAGCAGTTCTTC CASSIDLLAGKRGNEQFF TRBJ2-1 TRBV19 NA TRBD2
TGTGCCAGCAGCTCGGACAGGGCTACCGGTGAGCAGTTCTTC CASSSDRATGEQFF TRBJ2-1 TRBV5-5 NA TRBD1
TGTGCCAGTAGTACCCTACCCCGGATGGCGTCCTACGAGCAGTACTTC CASSTLPRMASYEQYF TRBJ2-7 TRBV19 few NA
TGTGCCAGCAGGCCGAGTAGCGTTACCTACGAGCAGTACTTC CASRPSSVTYEQYF TRBJ2-7 TRBV28 NA NA
TGTGCCAGCAGCTTAACGCCGACTAGCGGGGTGGGTGAGCAGTTCTTC CASSLTPTSGVGEQFF TRBJ2-1 TRBV7-3 NA TRBD2
TGTGCCAGCAGTTCTCGCGGGAGGGTTTACGAGCAGTACTTC CASSSRGRVYEQYF TRBJ2-7 TRBV27 NA TRBD2
TGCAGTGCTAGTCGACTGGACAGGGGCTATGGCTACACCTTC CSASRLDRGYGYTF TRBJ1-2 TRBV20-1 NA TRBD1
TGTGCCAGCAGCTTAGTCGGAAACACCATATATTTT CASSLVGNTIYF TRBJ1-3 TRBV7-9 NA NA
TGTGCCAGCAGTTTAGACCTGTACACCAATCAGCCCCAGCATTTT CASSLDLYTNQPQHF TRBJ1-5 TRBV27 few NA
TGCGCCAGCAGCCTAGGGGTGGTAGCGGGCCTCACAGATACGCAGTATTTT CASSLGVVAGLTDTQYF TRBJ2-3 TRBV5-1 NA TRBD2
TGTGCCAGCAGCTTGGAGGGACAGGCGTACAATGAGCAGTTCTTC CASSLEGQAYNEQFF TRBJ2-1 TRBV5-4 NA TRBD1